The rows below give T cell receptor beta chains drawn from one sample of a study of molecular identifiers for immune sequencing clone quantification. MiXCR, applied by TCRdb to the PCR reads, yields one record per CDR3 protein. The sample consists of some 100,000 distinct CDR3 sequences, around 33% of them appearing once. Sequences were obtained from naive CD8+ T cells from blood, with Jurkat cell RNA spiked in. The receptor set was obtained from a human donor in good health. Some libraries in this study had Jurkat cell RNA spiked in. The CDR3 runs from the conserved cysteine through the conserved F or W. A D gene is named only where the DNA matches it firmly. A row's size may be missing; if present it is once, few, many or a size class.

d_gene	v_gene	abundance	j_gene	CDR3aa
-	TRBV27	many	TRBJ1-5	CASSLTAGRYSNQPQHF
-	TRBV7-2	-	TRBJ1-4	CASSLNFWAHEKLFF
-	TRBV18	-	TRBJ2-2	CASSSDSGGELFF
-	TRBV20-1	-	TRBJ2-7	CSAPSSHTRNPYEQYF
TRBD1	TRBV5-6	few	TRBJ2-3	CASSTGASTDTQYF
-	TRBV9	few	TRBJ2-3	CASSVAGSAADTQYF
-	TRBV24-1	-	TRBJ2-3	CATSDFNSYTDTQYF
TRBD1	TRBV28	-	TRBJ2-1	CASSLETGDEQFF
-	TRBV25-1	many	TRBJ1-4	CASSEWDGNEKLFF
TRBD2	TRBV11-2	-	TRBJ2-7	CASSSGGGSPYEQYF
-	TRBV19	-	TRBJ1-1	CANSIWGEAFF
-	TRBV7-7	-	TRBJ2-5	CASSRGHSEETQNF
-	TRBV29-1	many	TRBJ2-2	CSVLTNTGELFF
-	TRBV6-1	few	TRBJ2-2	CASSAGTTNTGELFF
-	TRBV28	-	TRBJ1-1	CASSSPLLGTRNTEAFF
TRBD2	TRBV20-1	few	TRBJ2-7	CSARGLAGEYVPYEQYF
-	TRBV5-5	-	TRBJ2-5	CASSLDSGLATQYF
-	TRBV11-2	-	TRBJ2-7	CASSLEASYSYEQYF
-	TRBV21-1	few	TRBJ2-7	CASSKDGGKSSYEQYF
-	TRBV7-9	many	TRBJ1-2	CASSLVGVLNYGYTF